The 19 T cell receptor beta chains reported below all come from one sample, sequenced in a study of T cells in Graves' hyperthyroidism and ophthalmopathy. Authors of the study amplified TCR beta CDR3 regions from RNA transcripts. Initially, a first-round RT-PCR of the TCR CDR3 employed the HTBI primer set. One entry per CDR3 protein results from TCRdb running MiXCR on the multiplex PCR reads. The repertoire includes more than 550,000 distinct CDR3 sequences, roughly 46% of them detected once, and about 7.7% sits in the top ten. The sequencing sample was made of peripheral blood or thyroid tissue (not recorded which). The source of these receptors is an adult man with Graves' disease, either hyperthyroidism or ophthalmopathy (not recorded which).

With regard to this clonotype: It may be a read error: a sequence one base away is much more abundant. The V call is TRBV10-3, the J call TRBJ1-5; D is unclear. The ends were cut back, 2 bases at V and 7 bases at J, with 9 bases in the middle. CDR3 size: 13 residues. Germline-derived CDR1 and CDR2 are ENHRY and SYGVKD. This chain's CDR3 is CAISEGFRQPQHF. CDR3 sequence (DNA): TGTGCCATCAGTGAGGGTTTTAGGCAGCCCCAGCATTTT.

The chain employs TRBV19 and TRBJ2-7; D is uncertain. With 9 bases removed from V and 3 bases from J, the gap between germline ends came to 18 bases. The CDR3 is made up of 14 amino acids. Germline V CDR1 and CDR2: LNHDA, SQIVND (reference sequence). CDR3 coding DNA: TGTGCCAGCTCACCATCCGGCGGATACTACGAGCAGTACTTC. This codes for CASSPSGGYYEQYF.

This clonotype appeared once. The chain couples TRBV19 to TRBJ2-7, with a weak D call TRBD1 (6 bases). The CDR3 consists of 12 residues. V was trimmed by 1 base and J by 7 bases, leaving 8 bases between them. Looked up from germline, CDR1 is LNHDA and CDR2 is SQIVND (reference sequence). CDR3 sequence reads: CASSIVTGEQYF. DNA of the CDR3: TGTGCCAGTAGTATAGTCACAGGGGAGCAGTACTTC. Looking up the rest from reference TRBV19 and TRBJ2-7 gives the full variable domain: DGGITQSPKYLFRKEGQNVTLSCEQNLNHDAMYWYRQDPGQGLRLIYYSQIVNDFQKGDIAEGYSVSREKKESFPLTVTSAQKNPTAFYLCASSIVTGEQYFGPGTRLTVT.

Concerning this clonotype itself: A much larger clone differs from this one at a single base, so this may be a read error. The chain has TRBV29-1 and TRBJ2-7; TRBD2 is a possible D gene (5 bases). From germline, CDR1 is SQVTM and CDR2 ANQGSEA. This CDR3 is built from 14 residues. V was trimmed by 5 bases and J by 5 bases, leaving 19 bases between them. The CDR3 loop is CSVPRDGQPHEQYF. The CDR3 bases are TGCAGCGTTCCCCGGGATGGGCAGCCCCACGAGCAGTACTTC.

This clonotype was picked up many times. V is TRBV25-1 and J is TRBJ2-7, with a tentative D call TRBD1 (5 bases). V was pared by 4 bases and J by 2 bases, with 9 bases between. The germline V gene encodes CDR1 MGHDK and CDR2 SYGVNS. This CDR3 has 13 residues. Written as DNA, the CDR3 is TGTGCCAGCAGTGGGCAGGGAACCTACGAGCAGTACTTC. Residues: CASSGQGTYEQYF.

This clonotype was seen a few times. V and J are TRBV20-1 and TRBJ2-5; a weak D match, TRBD2 (6 bases). Trimming took 0 bases from V and 0 from J, leaving 14 bases between them. This CDR3 has 16 amino acids. Germline CDR1 reads DFQATT; CDR2 reads SNEGSKA (reference sequence). CDR3 amino acids: CSARDLLAGYQETQYF. In nucleotides, the CDR3 is TGCAGTGCTAGAGATCTGCTGGCGGGGTACCAAGAGACCCAGTACTTC.

The chain couples TRBV7-9 to TRBJ2-5; possible D gene TRBD2, 5 bases. Per the germline V gene, CDR1 is SEHNR and CDR2 is FQNEAQ (reference sequence). Trimming stripped 1 base from V and 5 bases from J, with 14 bases between. This CDR3 has 15 residues. The CDR3 region has the DNA TGTGCCAGCAGCTTAGAATCAGGCAGAGGGGAGACCCAGTACTTC. Translating gives CASSLESGRGETQYF.

This chain uses TRBV19 with TRBJ1-2, with no clear D. Germline CDR1 reads LNHDA; CDR2 reads SQIVND (reference sequence). CDR3 length: 14 residues. V lost 7 bases and J 4 bases, leaving 16 bases between the germline ends. As DNA, the CDR3 is TGTGCCAGTACCACCGTGGCCCAGTTCTATGGCTACACCTTC. This translates into CASTTVAQFYGYTF.

This clonotype was found a few times. This chain uses TRBV11-2 with TRBJ2-7; D may be TRBD2 (5 bases). From germline, CDR1 is SGHAT and CDR2 FQNNGV. This CDR3 has 14 amino acids. Between the trimmed V and J ends, which lost 1 base and 2 bases, there was a span of 9 bases. Here the CDR3 reads CASSLGLPTYEQYF. The CDR3 DNA reads as TGTGCCAGCAGCTTAGGACTACCGACCTACGAGCAGTACTTC.

This clonotype has at least ten counts. This chain connects TRBV5-1 to TRBJ1-1, with 9 bases matching TRBD1. The V gene end was trimmed by 0 bases and the J gene end by 0 bases; junction bases not matched to a gene: 3. Germline V CDR1 and CDR2: SGHRS, YFSETQ. The CDR3 runs 16 residues. The CDR3 DNA is TGCGCCAGCAGCTTGGGGGACAGGGCGGTGAACACTGAAGCTTTCTTT. It translates to CASSLGDRAVNTEAFF.

This clonotype was seen repeatedly, ten times or more. The chain carries TRBV5-1 and TRBJ1-2, with 7 bases lining up with TRBD1. CDR1 and CDR2 from the germline V gene are SGHRS and YFSETQ. CDR3 size: 13 residues. V lost 0 bases to trimming and J lost 7 bases; unmatched junction nucleotides: 3. In nucleotides, the CDR3 is TGCGCCAGCAGCTTGGACAGGGGAAGTGGCTACACCTTC. Protein: CASSLDRGSGYTF.

The chain carries TRBV7-9 and TRBJ2-5; 7 bases align to TRBD2. V was clipped by 2 bases and J by 1 base; unmatched bases: 10. From germline, CDR1 is SEHNR and CDR2 FQNEAQ (reference sequence). This CDR3 spans 17 amino acids. The DNA of the CDR3 is TGTGCCAGCAGCTTAAGTACCCTAGCGGCGACCCAAGAGACCCAGTACTTC. It yields the protein CASSLSTLAATQETQYF.

V and J are TRBV7-2 and TRBJ2-5; 10 bases agree with TRBD2. Unmatched junction bases numbered 7, after V lost 5 bases and J lost 1 base. This CDR3 has 16 residues. In germline, CDR1 is SGHTA, CDR2 FQGNSA. Here the CDR3 DNA reads TGTGCCAGCAGCCCCCGACTAGCGGGCTTCCAAGAGACCCAGTACTTC. Amino acid sequence: CASSPRLAGFQETQYF.

This clonotype was seen a handful of times. One end of the junction fails to match germline, which may point to a read error. The V gene is TRBV9, the J gene TRBJ2-2; a weak D match, TRBD1 (5 bases). This CDR3 region has 15 residues. Per the germline V gene, CDR1 is SGDLS and CDR2 is YYNGEE. The CDR3 nucleotides read TGTGCCAGCAGCGTAGAGACAGATGACACCGGCGAGCTGTTTTTT. Residues: CASSVETDDTGELFF.

This clonotype was recorded many times. V gene TRBV29-1 combines with J gene TRBJ2-5, with a tentative D call TRBD1 (6 bases). Per germline, CDR1 SQVTM and CDR2 ANQGSEA. Trimming cost V 7 bases and J 2 bases, with 11 bases left between them. The CDR3 extends over 12 amino acids. The CDR3 DNA sequence: TGCAGCGCCGCACAGGGTCAAGAGACCCAGTACTTC. Translated, it gives CSAAQGQETQYF.

This clonotype came up many times. The genes are TRBV29-1 and TRBJ1-1; no reliable D call. The length of the CDR3 is 13 residues. The V gene's germline CDR1 is SQVTM and CDR2 ANQGSEA. V was cut by 4 bases and J by 11 bases, with 20 bases left in between. Here the CDR3 DNA reads TGCAGCGTTGTGGAGGGTGGGGTGGGGTCGGCTTTCTTT. It encodes CSVVEGGVGSAFF.

The chain combines TRBV24-1 with TRBJ1-1; D uncertain. CDR3 length: 15 amino acids. The V gene's germline CDR1 is KGHDR and CDR2 SFDVKD. The ends were cut back, 5 bases at V and 2 bases at J, with 14 bases in the middle. CDR3 in amino acids: CATSGRREGNTEAFF. Written as DNA, the CDR3 is TGTGCCACCAGTGGCCGGAGGGAGGGAAACACTGAAGCTTTCTTT.

This clonotype has ten or more counts. The chain carries TRBV29-1 and TRBJ1-1, with TRBD1 matching 9 bases. The CDR3 is 14 amino acids. J was trimmed by 5 bases and V by 7 bases; bases with no gene match: 11. Germline V gene data show CDR1 as SQVTM and CDR2 as ANQGSEA. The CDR3 loop is CSATGQGRGTEAFF. The CDR3 DNA sequence: TGCAGCGCTACGGGACAGGGTAGGGGTACTGAAGCTTTCTTT.

In this sample, this clonotype turned up many times. J is TRBJ1-3 and V is TRBV2, with D maybe TRBD1 (6 bases). Germline-derived CDR1 and CDR2 are SNHLY and FYNNEI. V lost 3 bases and J lost 6, with 12 bases in between. The CDR3 length is 14 residues. CDR3 loop: CASSDGGHANTIYF. CDR3 in DNA: TGTGCCAGCAGTGACGGGGGACATGCAAACACCATATATTTT. Full variable domain (outside the CDR3, taken from reference TRBV2 and TRBJ1-3): EPEVTQTPSHQVTQMGQEVILRCVPISNHLYFYWYRQILGQKVEFLVSFYNNEISEKSEIFDDQFSVERPDGSNFTLKIRSTKLEDSAMYFCASSDGGHANTIYFGEGSWLTVV.